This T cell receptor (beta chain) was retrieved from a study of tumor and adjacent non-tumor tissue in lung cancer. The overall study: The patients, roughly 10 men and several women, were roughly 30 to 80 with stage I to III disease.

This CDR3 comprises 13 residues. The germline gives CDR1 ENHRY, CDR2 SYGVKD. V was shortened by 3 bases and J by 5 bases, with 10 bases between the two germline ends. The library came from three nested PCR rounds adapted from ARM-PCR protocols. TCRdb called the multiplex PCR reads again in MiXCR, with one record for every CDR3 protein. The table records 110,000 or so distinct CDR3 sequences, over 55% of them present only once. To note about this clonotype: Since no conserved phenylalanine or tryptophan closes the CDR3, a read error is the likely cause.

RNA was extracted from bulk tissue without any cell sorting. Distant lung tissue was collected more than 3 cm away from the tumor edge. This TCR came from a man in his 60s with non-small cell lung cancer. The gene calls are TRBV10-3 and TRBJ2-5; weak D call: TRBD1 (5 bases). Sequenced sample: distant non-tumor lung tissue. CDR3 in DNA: TGTGCCATCAGTGATCGACAGCAGGAGACCCAGTACTCC. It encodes CAISDRQQETQYS.